The TCR beta chain under discussion was sequenced for a study of blood T cell repertoires in COVID-19. Across the study: Acute and convalescent COVID-19 samples came from the United States, Italy and Spain. From T cells, B-cell-depleted T cells, or PBMCs came the material, which was cDNA or gDNA.

The V and J ends lost 3 bases and 8 bases, in that order; junction bases with no gene match: 5. CDR3 size: 13 residues. Germline values: CDR1 LGHDT, CDR2 YNNKEL (reference sequence). Per the original methods: Reference gene primer amplification yielded estimated nucleated cell counts. Sequencing used immunoSEQ multiplex PCR; TCRdb keeps in-frame clones, though not all of them. V, J and clone size reflect that table, while D and trimming were determined from the DNA. The sample carries 210,000 or so clones, around 82% recorded once. The rearrangement uses TRBV3-1 (or the pseudogene TRBV3-2) and TRBJ2-3, with 7 positions matching TRBD2. This receptor was taken from a man aged 45 to 65 with active or convalescent COVID-19. Sequenced material: peripheral blood. CDR3 coding DNA: TGTGCCAGCAGCCAGATAGAGCGGGGTACGCAGTATTTT. Translated: CASSQIERGTQYF.